This T cell receptor beta chain was sequenced in a study of cytomegalovirus exposure and HLA in healthy donors. Amplification used 60 Vbeta primers and 13 Jbeta primers. The data were produced by immunoSEQ multiplex PCR, yet TCRdb's version contains in-frame clones alone and is incomplete. The sample records 95,000 to 130,000 clones, around 70% being singletons. From germline, CDR1 is MDHEN and CDR2 SYDVKM. The CDR3 is 16 amino acids. The V end was cut by 2 bases, the J end by 2 bases, with 15 bases between. This sequence joins TRBV28 and TRBJ1-1; D is uncertain. The TCR originated in a woman aged 18-30 years in good health and CMV-seronegative. Sequences were obtained from PBMCs. CDR3 residues: CASSLAGQPGNTEAFF. The CDR3 DNA reads as TGTGCCAGCAGTTTAGCAGGCCAACCAGGTAACACTGAAGCTTTCTTT.